The rows below give T cell receptor beta chains drawn from one sample of a study of CD8+CD57+ T cells in acquired aplastic anemia. TCRdb processed the reads anew with MiXCR; each CDR3 protein has one entry. The sample yields fewer than 200,000 distinct CDR3 sequences, 71% seen once. The sequenced sample consisted of sorted CD4+, CD8+, or CD8+CD57+ T cells (not recorded which) from PBMCs. The receptors stem from a human donor with aplastic anemia. Each CDR3 is given with its conserved first and last residue. The D gene is left open where the match is weak. The size field is filled for only some rows; it gives once, few, many or a size class.

cdr3_aa: CASSLSRVTEAFF
cdr3_nt: TGTGCCAGCAGCTTGAGCAGGGTTACTGAAGCTTTCTTT
j_call: TRBJ1-1
v_call: TRBV7-9
clone_size: NA
d_call: NA

cdr3_aa: CASSWTSSYEQYF
cdr3_nt: TGTGCCAGCAGTTGGACCAGCTCCTACGAGCAGTACTTC
j_call: TRBJ2-7
v_call: TRBV2
clone_size: NA
d_call: NA

cdr3_aa: CASSVEGSGTDTQYF
cdr3_nt: TGTGCCAGCAGCGTAGAGGGAAGCGGCACAGATACGCAGTATTTT
j_call: TRBJ2-3
v_call: TRBV2
clone_size: NA
d_call: NA

cdr3_aa: CASSVASSYNEQFF
cdr3_nt: TGTGCCAGCAGTGTGGCGAGCTCCTACAATGAGCAGTTCTTC
j_call: TRBJ2-1
v_call: TRBV2
clone_size: many
d_call: NA

cdr3_aa: CATSGETGVKEQYF
cdr3_nt: TGTGCCACCAGTGGGGAGACAGGGGTAAAAGAGCAGTACTTC
j_call: TRBJ2-7
v_call: TRBV24-1
clone_size: NA
d_call: TRBD1

cdr3_aa: CAISRPGPGQETQYF
cdr3_nt: TGTGCCATCAGCCGGCCGGGGCCCGGACAAGAGACCCAGTACTTC
j_call: TRBJ2-5
v_call: TRBV10-3
clone_size: NA
d_call: NA

cdr3_aa: CASNQGYEQYF
cdr3_nt: TGTGCCAGCAATCAGGGGTACGAGCAGTACTTC
j_call: TRBJ2-7
v_call: TRBV27
clone_size: NA
d_call: NA

cdr3_aa: CASSDGTAGTDTQYF
cdr3_nt: TGTGCCAGCAGCGACGGGACTGCAGGAACAGATACGCAGTATTTT
j_call: TRBJ2-3
v_call: TRBV2
clone_size: NA
d_call: NA

cdr3_aa: CAISEGDRGWTQYF
cdr3_nt: TGTGCCATCAGTGAAGGGGACAGGGGTTGGACCCAGTACTTC
j_call: TRBJ2-5
v_call: TRBV10-3
clone_size: NA
d_call: TRBD1

cdr3_aa: CASSFSGRVGEQYF
cdr3_nt: TGTGCCAGCAGTTTTAGCGGGAGAGTGGGTGAGCAGTACTTC
j_call: TRBJ2-7
v_call: TRBV12-3/TRBV12-4
clone_size: NA
d_call: TRBD2

cdr3_aa: CASSPRTSGRIQETQYF
cdr3_nt: TGTGCCAGCAGCCCCAGGACTAGCGGGCGGATACAAGAGACCCAGTACTTC
j_call: TRBJ2-5
v_call: TRBV7-7
clone_size: few
d_call: TRBD2